This TCR beta chain came from a study of blood T cell repertoires in COVID-19. Sequencing was performed with immunoSEQ multiplex PCR; in TCRdb, only in-frame clones are kept and a portion is missing. This table has 95,000 to 150,000 clones, more than 70% appearing once. The V and J ends lost 3 bases and 1 base respectively, with 6 bases between them. This CDR3 comprises 13 residues. Only one count was recorded for this clone. This clonotype was sampled from a human donor in a cohort sampled during active COVID-19. The rearrangement uses TRBV12-3 or TRBV12-4 and TRBJ1-1, with no clear D. The source material was peripheral blood. CDR3 in amino acids: CASSLSGNTEAFF. The CDR3 DNA reads TGTGCCAGCAGTTTGAGCGGGAACACTGAAGCTTTCTTT.